This is a list of T cell receptor beta chains from one sample in a study of cytomegalovirus exposure and HLA in healthy donors. Assay used: immunoSEQ multiplex PCR; TCRdb lists only in-frame clones, some missing. Of tens of thousands of clones listed, approximately 93% were seen once; the top ten hold 3.6%. The sample comprised PBMCs. These receptors were collected from a young woman in good health and CMV-seronegative. CDR3s include the opening cysteine and the closing phenylalanine or tryptophan. The order of the fields is D gene, clone size, J gene, V gene, CDR3 protein, CDR3 DNA. A D gene is named only where the DNA matches it firmly. Rows may omit the clone size; those that give it use once, few, many or a size class.

TRBD2 . TRBJ2-1 TRBV5-1 CASSLEPGGGYGFF TGCGCCAGCAGCTTGGAACCCGGGGGGGGGTACGGCTTCTTC
TRBD1 . TRBJ1-4 TRBV28 CASSIIQGAREKLFF TGTGCCAGCAGTATTATACAGGGGGCGAGGGAAAAACTGTTTTTT
. . TRBJ1-5 TRBV7-2 CASSRTDSNQPQHF TGTGCCAGCAGTAGAACAGATAGCAATCAGCCCCAGCATTTT
. . TRBJ2-4 TRBV30 CAWSVGSRALAKNIQYF TGTGCCTGGAGTGTCGGGAGCAGGGCACTAGCCAAAAACATTCAGTACTTC
. . TRBJ1-2 TRBV30 CAWSYMRDPANYGYTF TGTGCCTGGAGCTATATGAGGGATCCAGCTAACTATGGCTACACCTTC
. . TRBJ1-4 TRBV4-1 CASKAQGSSEKLFF TGCGCCAGCAAGGCCCAGGGATCGAGTGAAAAACTGTTTTTT
. once TRBJ2-2 TRBV21-1 CASSALTDTGELFF TGTGCCAGCAGCGCCTTGACAGACACCGGGGAGCTGTTTTTT
TRBD2 . TRBJ2-2 TRBV7-9 CATVYGLADTGELFF TGTGCCACCGTTTACGGACTAGCGGATACCGGGGAGCTGTTTTTT
. . TRBJ2-7 TRBV27 CASSLSSQTGVHF TGTGCCAGCAGTTTATCGAGCCAGACGGGGGTCCACTTC
. . TRBJ2-5 TRBV18 CASSPAGETQYF TGTGCCAGCTCACCGGCGGGGGAGACCCAGTACTTC
TRBD1 . TRBJ2-3 TRBV28 CAISTGSTDTQYF TGTGCCATTTCGACAGGGAGCACAGATACGCAGTATTTT
TRBD2 . TRBJ2-3 TRBV6-5 CASSYSGRPDTQYF TGTGCCAGCAGTTATAGCGGGAGGCCAGATACGCAGTATTTT
. . TRBJ1-4 TRBV6-5 CASSSVAGQSEKLFF TGTGCCAGCAGTTCCGTCGCCGGACAGTCTGAAAAACTGTTTTTT
TRBD2 . TRBJ2-4 TRBV7-9 CASSLGAGGVRPSVDIQYF TGTGCCAGCAGCTTAGGGGCGGGGGGCGTCAGGCCCTCCGTGGACATTCAGTACTTC
. . TRBJ1-3 TRBV19 CASSIINFSGNTIYF TGTGCCAGTAGTATTATAAACTTCTCTGGAAACACCATATATTTT
TRBD1 . TRBJ1-4 TRBV28 CASSPLRQGRNEKLFF TGTGCCAGCAGTCCCCTACGACAGGGGAGGAATGAAAAACTGTTTTTT
. . TRBJ2-3 TRBV5-1 CASSLEEAKDTQYF TGCGCCAGCAGCTTGGAAGAGGCTAAAGATACGCAGTATTTT
. . TRBJ1-2 TRBV5-1 CASSSDTARYGYTF TGCGCCAGCAGCTCCGACACTGCGAGATATGGCTACACCTTC
. . TRBJ2-7 TRBV5-4 CASSSRRDTYEQYF TGTGCCAGCAGCTCCCGCCGGGACACCTACGAGCAGTACTTC
TRBD1 . TRBJ1-1 TRBV9 CASSVLGQGYEAFF TGTGCCAGCAGCGTCTTGGGACAGGGGTATGAAGCTTTCTTT
. . TRBJ1-5 TRBV5-6 CASSLGQVGQPQHF TGTGCCAGCAGCTTGGGGCAGGTAGGTCAGCCCCAGCATTTT
. . TRBJ2-7 TRBV10-2 CASSAGSSYEQYF TGCGCCAGCAGTGCAGGTAGCTCCTACGAGCAGTACTTC
. once TRBJ1-3 TRBV5-5 CASSYEAGNTIYF TGTGCCAGCAGTTATGAGGCTGGAAACACCATATATTTT
TRBD2 . TRBJ2-1 TRBV5-1 CASRWGTSESGEQFF TGCGCCAGCAGATGGGGGACTAGCGAGTCGGGGGAGCAGTTCTTC